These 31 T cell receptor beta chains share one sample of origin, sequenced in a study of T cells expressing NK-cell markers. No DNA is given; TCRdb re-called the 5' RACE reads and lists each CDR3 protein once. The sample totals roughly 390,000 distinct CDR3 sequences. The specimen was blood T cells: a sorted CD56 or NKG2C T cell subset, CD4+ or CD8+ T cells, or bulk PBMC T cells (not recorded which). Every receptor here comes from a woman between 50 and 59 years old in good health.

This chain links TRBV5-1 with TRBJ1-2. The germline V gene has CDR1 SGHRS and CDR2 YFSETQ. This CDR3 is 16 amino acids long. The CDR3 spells CASSLQPWDGNYGYTF.

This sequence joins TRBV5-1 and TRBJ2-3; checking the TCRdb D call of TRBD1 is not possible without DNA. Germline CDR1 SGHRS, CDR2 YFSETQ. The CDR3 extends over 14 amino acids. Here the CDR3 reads CATKTGLGSETQYF.

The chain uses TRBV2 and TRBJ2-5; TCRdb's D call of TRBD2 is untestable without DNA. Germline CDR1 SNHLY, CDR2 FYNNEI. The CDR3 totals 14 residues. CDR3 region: CASSHTSAQETQYF. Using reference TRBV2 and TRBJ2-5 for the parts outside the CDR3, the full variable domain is EPEVTQTPSHQVTQMGQEVILRCVPISNHLYFYWYRQILGQKVEFLVSFYNNEISEKSEIFDDQFSVERPDGSNFTLKIRSTKLEDSAMYFCASSHTSAQETQYFGPGTRLLVL.

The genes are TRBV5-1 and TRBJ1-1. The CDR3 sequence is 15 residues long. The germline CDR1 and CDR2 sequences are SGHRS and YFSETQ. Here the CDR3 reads CASSMALGPNTEAFF.

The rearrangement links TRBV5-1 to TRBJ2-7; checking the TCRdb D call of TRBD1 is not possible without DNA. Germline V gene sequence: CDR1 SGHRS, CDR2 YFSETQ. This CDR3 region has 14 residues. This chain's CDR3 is CASSPGQGFYEQYF.

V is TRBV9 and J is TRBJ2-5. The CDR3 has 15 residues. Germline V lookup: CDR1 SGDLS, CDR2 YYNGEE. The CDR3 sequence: CASSVSGTSQETQYF.

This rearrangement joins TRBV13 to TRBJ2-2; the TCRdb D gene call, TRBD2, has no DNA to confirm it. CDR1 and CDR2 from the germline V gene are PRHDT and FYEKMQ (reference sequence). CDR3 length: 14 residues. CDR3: CASSLSGRAGELFF.

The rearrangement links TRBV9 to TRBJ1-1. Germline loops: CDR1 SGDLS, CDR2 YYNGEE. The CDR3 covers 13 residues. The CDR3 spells CASSVAGASEAFF.

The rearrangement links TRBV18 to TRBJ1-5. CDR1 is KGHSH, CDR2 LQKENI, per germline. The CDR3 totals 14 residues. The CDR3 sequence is CASSGSWGNQPQHF. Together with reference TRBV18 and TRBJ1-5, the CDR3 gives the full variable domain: NAGVMQNPRHLVRRRGQEARLRCSPMKGHSHVYWYRQLPEEGLKFMVYLQKENIIDESGMPKERFSAEFPKEGPSILRIQQVVRGDSAAYFCASSGSWGNQPQHFGDGTRLSIL.

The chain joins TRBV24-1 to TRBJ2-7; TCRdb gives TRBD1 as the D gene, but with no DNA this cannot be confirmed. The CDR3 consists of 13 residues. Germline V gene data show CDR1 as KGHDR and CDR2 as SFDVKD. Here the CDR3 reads CATSVSGTYEQYF.

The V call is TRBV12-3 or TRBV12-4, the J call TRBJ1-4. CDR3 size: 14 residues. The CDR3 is CASTLVGANEKLFF.

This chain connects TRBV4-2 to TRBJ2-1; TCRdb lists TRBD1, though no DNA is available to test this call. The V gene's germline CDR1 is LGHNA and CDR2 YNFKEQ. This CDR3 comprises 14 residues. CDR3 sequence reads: CASSQEHRVREQFF.

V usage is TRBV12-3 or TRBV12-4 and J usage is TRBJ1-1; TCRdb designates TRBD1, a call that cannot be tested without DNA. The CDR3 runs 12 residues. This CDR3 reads CASTPGGGAAFF.

This chain's CDR3 is CSAATDGYGYTF. V and J are TRBV29-1 and TRBJ1-2; TCRdb lists TRBD1, though no DNA is available to test this call. The germline gives CDR1 SQVTM, CDR2 ANQGSEA. This CDR3 comprises 12 residues.

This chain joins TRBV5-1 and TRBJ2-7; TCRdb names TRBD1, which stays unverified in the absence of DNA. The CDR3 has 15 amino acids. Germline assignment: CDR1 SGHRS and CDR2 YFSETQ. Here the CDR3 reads CASSYGQGANYEQYF.

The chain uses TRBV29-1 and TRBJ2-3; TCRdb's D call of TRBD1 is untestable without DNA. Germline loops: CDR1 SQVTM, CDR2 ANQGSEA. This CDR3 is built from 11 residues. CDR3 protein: CSVAGGDTQYF.

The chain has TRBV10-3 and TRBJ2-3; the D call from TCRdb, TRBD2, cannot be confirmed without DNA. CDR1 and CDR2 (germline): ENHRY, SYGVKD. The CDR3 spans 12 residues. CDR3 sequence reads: CAISGSSPTQYF.

The CDR3 here is CASSTGVTVRNEQFF. The chain has TRBV5-6 and TRBJ2-1; with no DNA, the TCRdb D assignment of TRBD1 cannot be verified. CDR1 and CDR2 (germline): SGHDT, YYEEEE. The CDR3 sequence is 15 residues long. The full variable domain, its missing parts supplied by reference TRBV5-6 and TRBJ2-1, is DAGVTQSPTHLIKTRGQQVTLRCSPKSGHDTVSWYQQALGQGPQFIFQYYEEEERQRGNFPDRFSGHQFPNYSSELNVNALLLGDSALYLCASSTGVTVRNEQFFGPGTRLTVL.

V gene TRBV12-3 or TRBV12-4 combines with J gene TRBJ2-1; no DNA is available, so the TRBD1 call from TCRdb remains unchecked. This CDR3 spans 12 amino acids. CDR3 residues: CASSSTPGPPIF.

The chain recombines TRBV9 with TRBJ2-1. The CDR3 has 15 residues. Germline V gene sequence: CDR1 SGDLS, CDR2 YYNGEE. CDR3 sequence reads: CASSVTTSKHNEQFF.

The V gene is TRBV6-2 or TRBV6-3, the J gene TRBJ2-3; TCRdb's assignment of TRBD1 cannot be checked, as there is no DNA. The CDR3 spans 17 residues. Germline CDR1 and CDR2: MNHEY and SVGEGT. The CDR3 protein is CASSYSRGLQLPGTQYF.

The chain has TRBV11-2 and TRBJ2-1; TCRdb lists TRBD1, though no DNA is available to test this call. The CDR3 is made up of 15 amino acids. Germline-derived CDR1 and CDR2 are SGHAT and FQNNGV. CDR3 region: CASSPGVMSYNEQFF.

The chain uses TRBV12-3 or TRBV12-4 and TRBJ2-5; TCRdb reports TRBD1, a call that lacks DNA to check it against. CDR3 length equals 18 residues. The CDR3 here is CASSSYRDRGNFQETQYF.

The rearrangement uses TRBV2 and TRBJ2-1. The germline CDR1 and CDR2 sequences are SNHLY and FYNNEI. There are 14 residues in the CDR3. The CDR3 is CASGGGSSYNEQFF. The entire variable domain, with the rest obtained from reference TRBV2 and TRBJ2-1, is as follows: EPEVTQTPSHQVTQMGQEVILRCVPISNHLYFYWYRQILGQKVEFLVSFYNNEISEKSEIFDDQFSVERPDGSNFTLKIRSTKLEDSAMYFCASGGGSSYNEQFFGPGTRLTVL.

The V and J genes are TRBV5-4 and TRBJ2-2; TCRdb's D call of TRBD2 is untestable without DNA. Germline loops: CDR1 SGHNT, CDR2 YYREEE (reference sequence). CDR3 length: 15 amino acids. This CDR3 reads CASSPGLARFGELFF.

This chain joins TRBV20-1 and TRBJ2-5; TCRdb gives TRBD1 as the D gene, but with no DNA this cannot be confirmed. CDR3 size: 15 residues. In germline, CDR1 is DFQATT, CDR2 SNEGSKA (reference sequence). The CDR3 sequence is CSARDQAGGVETQYF.

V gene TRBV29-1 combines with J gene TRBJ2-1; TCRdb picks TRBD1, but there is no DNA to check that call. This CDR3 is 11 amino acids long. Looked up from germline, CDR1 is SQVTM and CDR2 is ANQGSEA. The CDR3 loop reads CSARQGSEQFF.

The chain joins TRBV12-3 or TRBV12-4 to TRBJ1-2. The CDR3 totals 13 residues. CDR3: CASSFRGGGGYTF.

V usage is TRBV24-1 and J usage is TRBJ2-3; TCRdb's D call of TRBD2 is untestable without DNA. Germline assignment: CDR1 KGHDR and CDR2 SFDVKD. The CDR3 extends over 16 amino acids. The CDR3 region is CATSDRTSGATDTQYF.

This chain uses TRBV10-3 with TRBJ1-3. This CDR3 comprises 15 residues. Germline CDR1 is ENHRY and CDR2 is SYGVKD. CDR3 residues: CAISESETNGNTIYF.

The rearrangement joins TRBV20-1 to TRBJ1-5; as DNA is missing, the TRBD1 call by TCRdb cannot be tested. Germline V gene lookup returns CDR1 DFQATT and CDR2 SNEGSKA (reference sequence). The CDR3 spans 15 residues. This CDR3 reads CSAEDRGPSNQPQHF.